Below, 31 T cell receptor beta chains from the same sample are listed, as sequenced in a study of OX40 agonist ivuxolimab in advanced cancers. Clones were sequenced by immunoSEQ multiplex PCR, and TCRdb holds only the in-frame ones, with some missing. The table records 48,000 or so clones, around nine tenths of them present only once. Source: CD4+ or CD8+ T cells sorted from blood, taken in a trial of the OX40 agonist ivuxolimab. The source of these receptors is an adult with an advanced solid tumor such as melanoma, head and neck, liver or kidney cancer.

J is TRBJ2-5 and V is TRBV7-2, with 10 bases aligning to TRBD2. V shed 2 bases and J 5 bases; nucleotides not matched to a gene: 5. This CDR3 comprises 15 residues. Germline CDR1 SGHTA, CDR2 FQGNSA. The DNA of the CDR3 is TGTGCCAGCAGCTTATGGTCTAGCGGGGGCGAGACCCAGTACTTC. Its protein is CASSLWSSGGETQYF.

This clone was recorded once. The chain links TRBV7-9 to TRBJ2-5; D is unresolved. V was shortened by 2 bases and J by 5 bases, with 12 bases between the two germline ends. The CDR3 extends over 14 amino acids. From germline, CDR1 is SEHNR and CDR2 FQNEAQ (reference sequence). The CDR3 bases are TGTGCCAGCAGCTTAATCCAACCCCGGGAGACCCAGTACTTC. Translating gives CASSLIQPRETQYF.

V and J are TRBV7-8 and TRBJ2-5; D not certain. Germline V gene lookup returns CDR1 SGHVS and CDR2 FQNEAQ. The CDR3 has 16 residues. V lost 5 bases and J lost 2, with 18 bases in between. CDR3 DNA sequence: TGTGCCAGCAGCCCCCTCCTAGGAACTCATCAAGAGACCCAGTACTTC. Amino acids: CASSPLLGTHQETQYF.

V and J are TRBV9 and TRBJ2-1; 7 nucleotides agree with TRBD2. The CDR3 consists of 14 residues. Germline CDR1 reads SGDLS; CDR2 reads YYNGEE. Trimming cost V 0 bases and J 8 bases; bases outside gene matches: 5. CDR3: CASSVGEGRDEQFF. In DNA, the CDR3 is TGTGCCAGCAGCGTAGGGGAGGGGCGGGATGAGCAGTTCTTC.

The chain employs TRBV4-1 and TRBJ2-7; possible D gene TRBD2, 6 bases. CDR1 and CDR2 (germline): MGHRA, YSYEKL. The CDR3 has 15 amino acids. Trimming took 1 base from V and 2 from J, leaving 12 bases between them. The CDR3 coding sequence is TGCGCCAGCAGCCAAGTAGTGGGGGGTCCCTACGAGCAGTACTTC. As protein: CASSQVVGGPYEQYF.

The chain couples TRBV10-2 to TRBJ2-3; 8 nucleotides align to TRBD1. Germline-derived CDR1 and CDR2 are WSHSY and SAAADI. J gave up 5 bases and V 2 bases, and 3 bases lay outside the gene matches. The CDR3 loop spans 14 amino acids. The CDR3 sequence: CASSETGGLDTQYF. The CDR3 DNA reads TGCGCCAGCAGTGAGACAGGGGGATTAGATACGCAGTATTTT.

The chain employs TRBV6-5 and TRBJ2-5, with D possibly matching TRBD2 (7 bases). The CDR3 sequence is 14 residues long. The V gene lost 7 bases and the J gene lost 5 bases, with 17 bases spanning the gap. Germline V gene data show CDR1 as MNHEY and CDR2 as SVGAGI. The CDR3 DNA is TGTGCCAGCATACCAACGGGGGGCTCTGAGACCCAGTACTTC. Protein product: CASIPTGGSETQYF.

The rearrangement links TRBV6-5 to TRBJ1-2; D not resolved. With 6 bases removed from V and 3 bases from J, the gap between germline ends came to 11 bases. CDR1 is MNHEY and CDR2 is SVGAGI in the germline V gene. The CDR3 has 13 residues. CDR3 in DNA: TGTGCCAGCAGCCTAAATCAGGACTATGGCTACACCTTC. This translates into CASSLNQDYGYTF.

This clone has a handful of counts. V gene TRBV6-1 combines with J gene TRBJ2-3, with 14 bases matching TRBD2. CDR1 is MNHNS, CDR2 SASEGT, per germline. The CDR3 is made up of 15 amino acids. With 3 bases clipped from V and 4 bases from J, the junction kept 0 bases outside the gene matches. CDR3 sequence: CASSETSGGADTQYF. The CDR3 DNA reads TGTGCCAGCAGTGAGACTAGCGGGGGGGCAGATACGCAGTATTTT.

This chain connects TRBV12-5 to TRBJ2-7, with D possibly TRBD2 on 6 matching bases. The ends were cut back, 0 bases at V and 0 bases at J, with 15 bases in the middle. CDR3 length: 17 amino acids. The germline gives CDR1 LGHNT, CDR2 FRNRAP. The CDR3 bases are TGTGCTAGTGGTTTGGTACTTCGGGAGTTCAGCTCCTACGAGCAGTACTTC. This codes for CASGLVLREFSSYEQYF.

Here the CDR3 DNA reads TGTGCCAGCATCACCCAAAGTCCGGGCACCGGGGAGCTGTTTTTT. This codes for CASITQSPGTGELFF. The chain employs TRBV21-1 and TRBJ2-2; the table names TRBD2, a call not compared with the DNA. TRBV21-1 is flagged as a pseudogene. The CDR3 is made up of 15 amino acids.

The chain carries TRBV5-1 and TRBJ1-1; unclear D gene. The germline V gene encodes CDR1 SGHRS and CDR2 YFSETQ. The CDR3 totals 17 residues. V was trimmed by 6 bases and J by 0 bases, leaving 21 bases between them. Here the CDR3 reads CASTSLAWEEMNTEAFF. The CDR3 DNA reads TGCGCCAGCACGTCACTTGCTTGGGAAGAAATGAACACTGAAGCTTTCTTT.

The chain combines TRBV6-1 with TRBJ2-7; no reliable D call. The CDR3 covers 13 residues. Trimming took 4 bases from V and 5 from J, leaving 12 bases between them. Germline V CDR1 and CDR2: MNHNS, SASEGT. The CDR3 DNA reads as TGTGCCAGCAGTGGCACCCCCCCGGACGAGCAGTACGTC. This translates into CASSGTPPDEQYV.

The CDR3 is CASSGGRVPGDEQYF. The CDR3 coding sequence is TGTGCCAGCAGCGGCGGTAGGGTACCAGGCGACGAGCAGTACTTC. This chain links TRBV5-6 with TRBJ2-7; D gene ambiguous. CDR3 size: 15 residues. V lost 4 bases and J 5 bases, leaving 19 bases between the germline ends. Germline values: CDR1 SGHDT, CDR2 YYEEEE.

The CDR3 here is CASSGPVGSSYNSPLHF. Here the CDR3 DNA reads TGTGCCAGCAGTGGACCCGTTGGGAGCTCCTATAATTCACCCCTCCACTTT. V and J are TRBV6-1 and TRBJ1-6; no firm D call. V shed 4 bases and J shed 0 bases, with 13 bases lying between them. Germline CDR1 reads MNHNS; CDR2 reads SASEGT. This CDR3 comprises 17 residues.

The chain couples TRBV11-2 to TRBJ2-1; perhaps TRBD2 as D (5 bases). Germline CDR1 is SGHAT and CDR2 is FQNNGV. CDR3 length equals 12 residues. V was pared by 10 bases and J by 6 bases, with 13 bases between. CDR3 sequence (DNA): TGTGCCACCCGATGGACTTCCAATGAGCAGTTCTTC. It encodes CATRWTSNEQFF.

The chain combines TRBV30 with TRBJ1-6; D is unresolved. The germline gives CDR1 GTSNPN, CDR2 SVGIG (reference sequence). The CDR3 has 12 residues. Trimming stripped 3 bases from V and 7 bases from J, with 7 bases between. As DNA, the CDR3 is TGTGCCTGGAGGGATCTAAATTCACCCCTCCACTTT. Translated: CAWRDLNSPLHF.

The CDR3 DNA sequence: TGTGCCAGCAGCCAGCCCAGGGGGCAAGAGACCCAGTACTTC. Protein: CASSQPRGQETQYF. V gene TRBV7-8 combines with J gene TRBJ2-5, with 7 nucleotides matching TRBD1. After removal of 5 bases from V and 2 bases from J, the junction contained 5 bases not matched to a gene. The CDR3 consists of 14 residues. Germline CDR1 SGHVS, CDR2 FQNEAQ.

The rearrangement uses TRBV10-3 and TRBJ1-4, with 7 bases identical to TRBD1. Trimming took 3 bases from V and 5 from J; bases not matched to a gene: 3. The CDR3 consists of 14 residues. Germline assignment: CDR1 ENHRY and CDR2 SYGVKD. The CDR3 reads CAISDGTANEKLFF. The CDR3 DNA reads as TGTGCCATCAGTGACGGGACAGCGAATGAAAAACTGTTTTTT.

For the CDR3, the DNA is TGTGCCAGCAGTCCCCAAGACAGGGCTCGGACTGAAGCTTTCTTT. Amino acid sequence: CASSPQDRARTEAFF. The chain has TRBV27 and TRBJ1-1; TRBD1 aligns across 7 bases. This CDR3 contains 15 residues. Germline V lookup: CDR1 MNHEY, CDR2 SMNVEV (reference sequence). V shed 5 bases, J shed 5 bases, and the junction held 11 bases outside the gene matches.

This sequence joins TRBV19 and TRBJ1-5; no definite D call. V lost 6 bases and J lost 1, with 10 bases in between. Germline V gene lookup returns CDR1 LNHDA and CDR2 SQIVND (reference sequence). CDR3 length equals 14 residues. The CDR3 loop is CASRPTGSNQPQHF. For the CDR3, the DNA is TGTGCCAGTAGACCTACCGGGAGCAATCAGCCCCAGCATTTT.

J is TRBJ1-1 and V is TRBV7-9, with D possibly matching TRBD1 (6 bases). Looked up from germline, CDR1 is SEHNR and CDR2 is FQNEAQ (reference sequence). This CDR3 is built from 11 residues. V lost 1 base to trimming and J lost 10 bases, with 7 bases between them. The CDR3 reads CASSLGRGAFF. As DNA, the CDR3 is TGTGCCAGCAGCTTAGGCAGGGGAGCTTTCTTT.

This rearrangement joins TRBV6-5 to TRBJ1-1; D uncertain. V was clipped by 2 bases and J by 1 base, with 5 bases between them. CDR3 size: 13 residues. The germline gives CDR1 MNHEY, CDR2 SVGAGI. CDR3 sequence reads: CASSYPGNTEAFF. The CDR3 coding sequence is TGTGCCAGCAGTTACCCGGGGAACACTGAAGCTTTCTTT.

The rearrangement joins TRBV2 to TRBJ2-1; a possible D gene is TRBD1 (5 bases). This CDR3 has 12 amino acids. The germline V and J ends were trimmed by 5 bases and 4 bases, with 6 bases remaining between them. Germline assignment: CDR1 SNHLY and CDR2 FYNNEI. The CDR3 region has the DNA TGTGCCAGCAGTCACAGGTACAATGAGCAGTTCTTC. Amino acids: CASSHRYNEQFF.

The genes are TRBV30 and TRBJ2-7; D is unresolved. The V end lost 3 bases, the J end lost 3 bases, and 9 bases lay between the germline ends. The CDR3 contains 12 residues. CDR1 GTSNPN and CDR2 SVGIG come from the germline V gene (reference sequence). The CDR3 spells CAWSEGYYEQYF. The DNA of the CDR3 is TGTGCCTGGAGCGAAGGATACTACGAGCAGTACTTC.

The rearrangement uses TRBV15 and TRBJ2-3; 11 bases line up with TRBD2. This CDR3 comprises 17 residues. V was clipped by 3 bases and J by 3 bases; unmatched bases: 8. Germline loops: CDR1 LNHNV, CDR2 YYDKDF (reference sequence). CDR3 region: CATSRDLAGGRTDTQYF. The CDR3 DNA follows: TGTGCCACCAGCAGGGACCTAGCGGGGGGAAGAACAGATACGCAGTATTTT.

The J gene is TRBJ2-1, the V gene TRBV5-8; weak D call: TRBD1 (5 bases). CDR3 size: 18 residues. Trimming removed 0 bases from V and 0 bases from J, with 16 bases in between. Germline V gene sequence: CDR1 SGHTS, CDR2 YDEGEE. CDR3 region: CASSLAIGHRSSYNEQFF. The CDR3 DNA reads as TGTGCCAGCAGCTTGGCCATAGGACACCGGAGCTCCTACAATGAGCAGTTCTTC.

The rearrangement joins TRBV6-5 to TRBJ1-2; D uncertain. The germline CDR1 and CDR2 sequences are MNHEY and SVGAGI. The germline V and J ends were trimmed by 8 bases and 2 bases, with 3 bases remaining between them. CDR3 length: 10 amino acids. The CDR3 nucleotides are TGTGCCAGCTTCAACTATGGCTACACCTTC. Protein product: CASFNYGYTF.

The rearrangement joins TRBV10-3 to TRBJ2-1; 8 bases are a match to TRBD1. The V segment lost 5 bases and the J segment 5 bases; nucleotides outside the gene matches: 8. This CDR3 region has 15 residues. The germline CDR1 and CDR2 sequences are ENHRY and SYGVKD. The CDR3 sequence: CAISFGQGSHNEQFF. The CDR3 region has the DNA TGTGCCATCAGTTTCGGACAGGGATCCCACAATGAGCAGTTCTTC.

V is TRBV9 and J is TRBJ1-5, with D maybe TRBD1 (5 bases). CDR1 and CDR2 from the germline V gene are SGDLS and YYNGEE. The CDR3 is 14 amino acids. Trimming stripped 3 bases from V and 0 bases from J, with 7 bases between. The CDR3 DNA reads as TGTGCCAGCAGCGAGGGGTATAGCAATCAGCCCCAGCATTTT. It codes for CASSEGYSNQPQHF.

The rearrangement links TRBV4-1 to TRBJ1-1, with 9 nucleotides matching TRBD1. The CDR3 spans 14 residues. Germline V gene data show CDR1 as MGHRA and CDR2 as YSYEKL. V dropped 4 bases and J dropped 6; count of bases not matched to a gene: 6. CDR3 sequence reads: CASSPDRGGPEAFF. The CDR3 nucleotides read TGCGCCAGCAGCCCGGACAGGGGTGGGCCTGAAGCTTTCTTT.